These 27 T cell receptor beta chains share one sample of origin, sequenced in a study of metastatic and nonmetastatic thyroid tumors. TCRdb reprocessed the PCR reads via MiXCR. Of about 38,000 clones listed, about 24% are singletons. Thyroid surgery was preceded by no treatment in any patient. Sequenced input: blood. These receptors were collected from a female donor with papillary thyroid cancer or a benign thyroid nodule (not recorded which). Some clones in this sample may be carry-over from other donors' samples.

A word on this clone: This may stem from a read error, because a much larger clone lies one nucleotide away. The chain uses TRBV9 and TRBJ2-2, with D perhaps TRBD1 (6 bases). Trimming removed 4 bases at V and 5 bases at J, with 18 bases between. Germline CDR1 is SGDLS and CDR2 is YYNGEE. The CDR3 sequence is 16 residues long. CDR3 residues: CASSRTAGTPTGELFF. The CDR3, as DNA: TGTGCCAGCAGCAGGACCGCCGGGACACCTACCGGGGAGCTGTTTTTT.

This clone was found a few times. The chain carries TRBV11-2 and TRBJ2-1, with 7 nucleotides matching TRBD1. Germline CDR1 is SGHAT and CDR2 is FQNNGV. After removal of 4 bases from V and 8 bases from J, the junction contained 14 bases not matched to a gene. CDR3 length equals 16 residues. Here the CDR3 DNA reads TGTGCCAGCAGCTCCTATGGGGGTTACAGGGGATATGAGCAGTTCTTC. Protein sequence: CASSSYGGYRGYEQFF.

This chain links TRBV11-2 with TRBJ2-7; 9 nucleotides line up with TRBD1. This CDR3 comprises 14 residues. The J segment lost 4 bases and the V segment lost 3 bases, leaving 4 bases of the junction unmatched. Germline-derived CDR1 and CDR2 are SGHAT and FQNNGV. Written as DNA, the CDR3 is TGTGCCAGCAGCTTCACAGGGGGCGAATACGAGCAGTACTTC. Translation gives CASSFTGGEYEQYF.

This clone was observed a few times. The V gene is TRBV2, the J gene TRBJ1-5; 7 bases are a match to TRBD1. V lost 6 bases and J lost 7; bases outside the gene matches: 12. The V gene's germline CDR1 is SNHLY and CDR2 FYNNEI. The CDR3 runs to 15 residues. The CDR3 sequence: CASSPQRAGGQPQHF. CDR3 nucleotides: TGTGCCAGCAGCCCCCAGCGGGCAGGGGGACAGCCCCAGCATTTT.

This clone was detected many times. The V gene is TRBV25-1, the J gene TRBJ1-2; 8 nucleotides align to TRBD1. V shed 7 bases and J 8 bases; nucleotides not matched to a gene: 6. CDR1 is MGHDK, CDR2 SYGVNS, per germline. The CDR3 is 12 residues long. The CDR3 loop reads CASKQGAEGYTF. The CDR3 coding sequence is TGTGCCAGCAAGCAGGGGGCGGAAGGCTACACCTTC.

The chain combines TRBV10-3 with TRBJ1-2; 8 nucleotides align to TRBD1. Germline-derived CDR1 and CDR2 are ENHRY and SYGVKD. The CDR3 is made up of 14 amino acids. V dropped 6 bases and J dropped 4; count of bases not matched to a gene: 7. This CDR3 is CAIRDRVGTYGYTF. The CDR3 coding sequence is TGTGCCATCAGGGACAGGGTAGGGACCTATGGCTACACCTTC.

At least ten counts were recorded for this clone. The J gene is TRBJ1-2, the V gene TRBV4-2, with TRBD1 matching 7 bases. Germline V CDR1 and CDR2: LGHNA, YNFKEQ. Trimming at V came to 2 bases and at J to 6 bases, leaving 3 bases not matched to a gene. The CDR3 has 13 residues. The CDR3 DNA is TGTGCCAGCAGCCAAAGACAGGGTAATGGCTACACCTTC. Its protein is CASSQRQGNGYTF.

This clone was detected ten times or more. This specimen includes other DNA sequences encoding the same CDR3. The genes are TRBV18 and TRBJ2-3, with 7 bases matching TRBD2. This CDR3 has 18 amino acids. The V gene end was trimmed by 4 bases and the J gene end by 4 bases; junction bases not matched to a gene: 17. Per germline, CDR1 KGHSH and CDR2 LQKENI. In DNA form, the CDR3 reads TGTGCCAGCTCACATCTAGTCTCACTCGCGGGAGAATCAGATACGCAGTATTTT. The encoded protein is CASSHLVSLAGESDTQYF.

Many counts were recorded for this clone. CDR3 sequence: CASAPGTNTEAFF. The DNA for the CDR3 is TGTGCCAGCGCCCCCGGGACGAACACTGAAGCTTTCTTT. J is TRBJ1-1 and V is TRBV11-2; possible D gene TRBD1, 5 bases. V lost 8 bases and J 1 base, leaving 11 bases between the germline ends. Germline-derived CDR1 and CDR2 are SGHAT and FQNNGV. There are 13 residues in the CDR3.

This clone has at least ten counts. The chain has TRBV5-1 and TRBJ1-1; 9 positions match TRBD1. The CDR3 length is 14 residues. With 4 bases clipped from V and 9 bases from J, the junction kept 10 bases outside the gene matches. Germline CDR1 SGHRS, CDR2 YFSETQ. CDR3: CASSPIPGQGKAFF. For the CDR3, the DNA is TGCGCCAGCAGCCCCATTCCGGGACAGGGAAAAGCTTTCTTT. The full variable domain, completed using reference TRBV5-1 and TRBJ1-1, is KAGVTQTPRYLIKTRGQQVTLSCSPISGHRSVSWYQQTPGQGLQFLFEYFSETQRNKGNFPGRFSGRQFSNSRSEMNVSTLELGDSALYLCASSPIPGQGKAFFGQGTRLTVV.

This clone was picked up many times. The rearrangement links TRBV7-8 to TRBJ2-7; D gene ambiguous. Germline lookup yields CDR1 SGHVS and CDR2 FQNEAQ. This CDR3 has 13 residues. The germline V and J ends were trimmed by 1 base and 5 bases, with 9 bases remaining between them. Here the CDR3 DNA reads TGTGCCAGCAGCTTAGTGCGGTTGGACGAGCAGTACTTC. Translating gives CASSLVRLDEQYF.

This clone turned up a few times. This chain uses TRBV6-1 with TRBJ2-7; TRBD1 matches 8 bases. The CDR3 contains 16 residues. Germline V gene data show CDR1 as MNHNS and CDR2 as SASEGT. V shed 0 bases and J 4 bases; nucleotides not matched to a gene: 8. The CDR3 DNA reads TGTGCCAGCAGTGAAGCGTGGCAGGGGGCAAAGTACGAGCAGTACTTC. It yields the protein CASSEAWQGAKYEQYF.

This clone was detected many times. The chain carries TRBV15 and TRBJ2-5; no clear D. Germline V gives CDR1 LNHNV, CDR2 YYDKDF (reference sequence). The CDR3 totals 13 residues. V lost 5 bases, J lost 6 bases, and 13 bases lay in between. The CDR3 sequence is CATSGLRTQTQYF. The CDR3 DNA is TGTGCCACCAGCGGTCTCAGAACTCAGACCCAGTACTTC.

The chain employs TRBV5-1 and TRBJ1-1; D unresolved. CDR1 and CDR2 from the germline V gene are SGHRS and YFSETQ. This CDR3 is 15 amino acids long. The V end was cut by 4 bases, the J end by 1 base, with 14 bases between. The CDR3 bases are TGCGCCAGCAGCCCCAAAACATACAGGAACACTGAAGCTTTCTTT. Translated, it gives CASSPKTYRNTEAFF.

V gene TRBV2 combines with J gene TRBJ2-5, with no clear D. Germline V CDR1 and CDR2: SNHLY, FYNNEI. The CDR3 has 13 amino acids. With 6 bases removed from V and 5 bases from J, the gap between germline ends came to 13 bases. CDR3: CASSGELVETQYF. The CDR3 DNA reads as TGTGCCAGCAGCGGAGAGCTAGTTGAGACCCAGTACTTC.

This clone was observed at least ten times. The chain joins TRBV20-1 to TRBJ2-5; D might be TRBD1 (6 bases). V gave up 6 bases and J gave up 0 bases, with 14 bases separating them. CDR3 length equals 14 residues. Germline assignment: CDR1 DFQATT and CDR2 SNEGSKA (reference sequence). The CDR3 region has the DNA TGCAGTGCCCCCCCAGGGGCCAACCAAGAGACCCAGTACTTC. It yields the protein CSAPPGANQETQYF.

The chain recombines TRBV9 with TRBJ1-1, with TRBD1 as a possible D gene (5 bases). Trimming shortened V by 4 bases and J by 10 bases, and 32 bases separated the two germline ends. This CDR3 contains 18 residues. Germline CDR1 SGDLS, CDR2 YYNGEE. CDR3 region: CASSPRGLDAGEQAAAFF. The CDR3 bases are TGTGCCAGCAGCCCCCGTGGTTTGGATGCGGGGGAGCAGGCGGCAGCTTTCTTT.

Written as DNA, the CDR3 is TGCGCCAGCAGCCAAGACTCGGGAGTCCCCTCCTACGAGCAGTACTTC. As protein: CASSQDSGVPSYEQYF. The chain combines TRBV4-1 with TRBJ2-7; D is possibly TRBD2 (6 bases). CDR1 and CDR2 from the germline V gene are MGHRA and YSYEKL. Deletions cut 0 bases from V and 0 bases from J, with 12 bases between. The CDR3 covers 16 residues.

This clone has more than one count but fewer than ten. The chain couples TRBV6-2 or TRBV6-3 to TRBJ1-1; 8 bases map to TRBD1. This CDR3 spans 16 amino acids. V lost 2 bases and J lost 0; bases outside the gene matches: 5. CDR1 is MNHEY, CDR2 SVGEGT, per germline. The CDR3 protein is CASSYGQGVMNTEAFF. In DNA form, the CDR3 reads TGTGCCAGCAGTTACGGACAGGGCGTTATGAACACTGAAGCTTTCTTT.

As DNA, the CDR3 is TGTGCCAGCAGCCCTCGGGCTAGCGGTTGGTTCAGCACAGATACGCAGTATTTT. It yields the protein CASSPRASGWFSTDTQYF. J is TRBJ2-3 and V is TRBV11-2, with 7 bases lining up with TRBD2. Germline loops: CDR1 SGHAT, CDR2 FQNNGV. V lost 5 bases to trimming and J lost 0 bases; unmatched junction nucleotides: 14. CDR3 length equals 18 residues.

This clone was seen at least ten times. This chain connects TRBV19 to TRBJ1-1; D not resolved. V was clipped by 7 bases and J by 0 bases, with 15 bases between them. The CDR3 covers 15 residues. The germline CDR1 and CDR2 sequences are LNHDA and SQIVND (reference sequence). CDR3 amino acids: CASNSLSSLNTEAFF. CDR3 in DNA: TGTGCCAGTAACAGCCTTTCGAGCCTGAACACTGAAGCTTTCTTT. The full variable domain, in which reference TRBV19 and TRBJ1-1 provide the parts outside the CDR3, is DGGITQSPKYLFRKEGQNVTLSCEQNLNHDAMYWYRQDPGQGLRLIYYSQIVNDFQKGDIAEGYSVSREKKESFPLTVTSAQKNPTAFYLCASNSLSSLNTEAFFGQGTRLTVV.

This clone was observed many times. The chain is built from TRBV6-1 and TRBJ1-4; the D is unclear. The V end was cut by 6 bases, the J end by 0 bases, with 11 bases between. The CDR3 consists of 15 residues. Germline V gene data show CDR1 as MNHNS and CDR2 as SASEGT. The CDR3 loop reads CASRASTPTNEKLFF. CDR3 nucleotides: TGTGCCAGCAGAGCTAGTACCCCAACTAATGAAAAACTGTTTTTT.

In its sample, this clone was seen many times. V is TRBV20-1 and J is TRBJ1-6; D is possibly TRBD1 (5 bases). V was pared by 6 bases and J by 8 bases, with 14 bases between. The length of the CDR3 is 13 residues. Germline CDR1 is DFQATT and CDR2 is SNEGSKA (reference sequence). The CDR3 reads CSALSGTDSPLHF. The CDR3 bases are TGCAGTGCGCTCTCGGGGACCGATTCACCCCTCCACTTT.

This clone came up a few times. This chain uses TRBV2 with TRBJ2-7; TRBD1 matches at 7 bases. V shed 7 bases, J shed 0 bases, and the junction held 6 bases outside the gene matches. This CDR3 contains 14 residues. Per the germline V gene, CDR1 is SNHLY and CDR2 is FYNNEI. CDR3 sequence reads: CASTPGQPSYEQYF. The CDR3 DNA reads TGTGCCAGCACCCCGGGACAGCCCTCCTACGAGCAGTACTTC.

In its sample, this clone was seen many times. The chain combines TRBV5-1 with TRBJ1-1; tentatively, D is TRBD1 (6 bases). Trimming removed 4 bases from V and 7 bases from J, with 14 bases in between. This CDR3 is 13 amino acids long. Germline V gives CDR1 SGHRS, CDR2 YFSETQ. This chain's CDR3 is CASSDGGMGEAFF. The DNA of the CDR3 is TGCGCCAGCAGCGACGGGGGCATGGGTGAAGCTTTCTTT.

This chain joins TRBV6-1 and TRBJ2-1; D possibly corresponds to TRBD2 (6 bases). The V gene's germline CDR1 is MNHNS and CDR2 SASEGT. Trimming took 1 base from V and 7 from J, leaving 14 bases between them. The CDR3 is 15 amino acids. CDR3 sequence (DNA): TGTGCCAGCAGTGAAGGCTTCGCTCGGGGGAATGAGCAGTTCTTC. Amino acids: CASSEGFARGNEQFF.

This clone was seen many times. The rearrangement links TRBV10-3 to TRBJ1-5; TRBD1 might be the D (6 bases). CDR3 size: 14 residues. Looked up from germline, CDR1 is ENHRY and CDR2 is SYGVKD. Trimming took 2 bases from V and 4 from J, leaving 9 bases between them. The CDR3 sequence: CAISEGQTNQPQHF. CDR3 nucleotide sequence: TGTGCCATCAGTGAGGGACAGACAAATCAGCCCCAGCATTTT.